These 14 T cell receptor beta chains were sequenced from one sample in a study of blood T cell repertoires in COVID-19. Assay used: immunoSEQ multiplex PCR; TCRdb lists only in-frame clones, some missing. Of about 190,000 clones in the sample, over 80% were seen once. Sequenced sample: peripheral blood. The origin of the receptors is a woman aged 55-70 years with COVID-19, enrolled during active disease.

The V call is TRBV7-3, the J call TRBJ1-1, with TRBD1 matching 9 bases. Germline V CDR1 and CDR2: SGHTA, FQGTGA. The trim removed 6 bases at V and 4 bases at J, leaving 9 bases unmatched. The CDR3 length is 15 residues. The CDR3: CASSPTGGWVTEAFF. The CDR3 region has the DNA TGTGCCAGCAGTCCTACAGGGGGCTGGGTCACTGAAGCTTTCTTT.

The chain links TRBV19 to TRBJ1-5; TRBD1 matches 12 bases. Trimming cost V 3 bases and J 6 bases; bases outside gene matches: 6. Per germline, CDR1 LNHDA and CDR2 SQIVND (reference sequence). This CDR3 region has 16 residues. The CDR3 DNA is TGTGCCAGTAGTATTCCCGGGACAGGGGGCGGTCAGCCCCAGCATTTT. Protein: CASSIPGTGGGQPQHF.

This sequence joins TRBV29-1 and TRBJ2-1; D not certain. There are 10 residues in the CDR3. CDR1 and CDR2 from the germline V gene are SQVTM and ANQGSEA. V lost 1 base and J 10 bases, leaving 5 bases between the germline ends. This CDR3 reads CSVEVQEQFF. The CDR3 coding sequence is TGCAGCGTTGAAGTCCAGGAGCAGTTCTTC.

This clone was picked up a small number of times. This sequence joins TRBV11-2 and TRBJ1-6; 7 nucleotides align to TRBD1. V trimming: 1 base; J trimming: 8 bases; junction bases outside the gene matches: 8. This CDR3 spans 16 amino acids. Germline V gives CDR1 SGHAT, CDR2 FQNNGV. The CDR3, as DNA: TGTGCCAGCAGCTTAGGACCAGGGGGACTTGATTCACCCCTCCACTTT. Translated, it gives CASSLGPGGLDSPLHF.

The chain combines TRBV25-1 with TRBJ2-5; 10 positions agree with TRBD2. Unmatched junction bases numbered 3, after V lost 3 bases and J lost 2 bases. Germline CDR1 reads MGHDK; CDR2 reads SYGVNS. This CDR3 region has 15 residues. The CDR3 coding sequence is TGTGCCAGCAGTGAGTCAGCGGGAGGGCAAGAGACCCAGTACTTC. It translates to CASSESAGGQETQYF. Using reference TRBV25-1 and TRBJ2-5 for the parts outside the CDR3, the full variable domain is EADIYQTPRYLVIGTGKKITLECSQTMGHDKMYWYQQDPGMELHLIHYSYGVNSTEKGDLSSESTVSRIRTEHFPLTLESARPSHTSQYLCASSESAGGQETQYFGPGTRLLVL.

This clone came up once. This CDR3 is CASSYSFRSPNQPQHF. CDR3 in DNA: TGTGCCAGCAGTTACTCTTTTCGGAGCCCCAATCAGCCCCAGCATTTT. V and J are TRBV6-2 or TRBV6-3 and TRBJ1-5; D call uncertain. CDR1 and CDR2 (germline): MNHEY, SVGEGT. The length of the CDR3 is 16 residues. The germline V and J ends were trimmed by 0 bases and 3 bases, with 12 bases remaining between them.

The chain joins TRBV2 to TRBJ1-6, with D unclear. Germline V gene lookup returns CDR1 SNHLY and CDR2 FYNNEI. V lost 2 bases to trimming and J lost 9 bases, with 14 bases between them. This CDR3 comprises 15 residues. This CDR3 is CASSETIQRGSPLHF. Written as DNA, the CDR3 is TGTGCCAGCAGTGAAACGATCCAGCGGGGTTCACCCCTCCACTTT.

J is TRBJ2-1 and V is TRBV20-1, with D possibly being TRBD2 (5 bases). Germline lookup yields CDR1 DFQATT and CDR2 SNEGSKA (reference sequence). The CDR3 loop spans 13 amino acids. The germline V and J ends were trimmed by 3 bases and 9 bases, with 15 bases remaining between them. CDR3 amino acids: CSASGSAPGEQFF. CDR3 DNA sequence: TGCAGTGCTAGTGGGAGCGCCCCGGGTGAGCAGTTCTTC.

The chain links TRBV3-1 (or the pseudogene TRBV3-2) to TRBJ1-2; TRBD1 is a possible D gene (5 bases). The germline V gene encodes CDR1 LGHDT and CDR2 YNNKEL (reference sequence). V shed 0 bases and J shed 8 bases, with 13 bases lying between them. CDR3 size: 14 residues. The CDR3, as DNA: TGTGCCAGCAGCCAAGATCGGGGGGTTGGAGGCTACACCTTC. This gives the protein CASSQDRGVGGYTF.

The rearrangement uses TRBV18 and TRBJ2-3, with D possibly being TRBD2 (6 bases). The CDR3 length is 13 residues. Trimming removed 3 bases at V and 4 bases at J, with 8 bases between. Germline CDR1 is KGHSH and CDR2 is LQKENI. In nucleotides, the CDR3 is TGTGCCAGCTCACCTTCTAGCGCAGATACGCAGTATTTT. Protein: CASSPSSADTQYF.

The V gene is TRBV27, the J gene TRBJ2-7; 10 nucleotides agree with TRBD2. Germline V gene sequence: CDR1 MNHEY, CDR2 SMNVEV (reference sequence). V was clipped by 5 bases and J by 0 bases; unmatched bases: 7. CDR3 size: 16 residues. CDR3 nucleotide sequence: TGTGCCAGCAGTCACGTCGGACTAGCGGACTCCTACGAGCAGTACTTC. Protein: CASSHVGLADSYEQYF.

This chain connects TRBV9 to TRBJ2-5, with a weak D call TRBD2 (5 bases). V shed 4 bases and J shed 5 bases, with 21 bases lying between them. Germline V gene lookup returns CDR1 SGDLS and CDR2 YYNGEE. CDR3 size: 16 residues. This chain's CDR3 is CASSTNPAAEVETQYF. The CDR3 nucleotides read TGTGCCAGCAGCACAAACCCCGCGGCGGAGGTTGAGACCCAGTACTTC.

The CDR3 region is CASSYTGTGELFF. DNA of the CDR3: TGTGCCAGCAGTTACACCGGGACCGGGGAGCTGTTTTTT. The V and J genes are TRBV6-5 and TRBJ2-2; D remains ambiguous. The CDR3 runs to 13 residues. Trimming stripped 2 bases from V and 5 bases from J, with 6 bases between. Germline V gene data show CDR1 as MNHEY and CDR2 as SVGAGI.

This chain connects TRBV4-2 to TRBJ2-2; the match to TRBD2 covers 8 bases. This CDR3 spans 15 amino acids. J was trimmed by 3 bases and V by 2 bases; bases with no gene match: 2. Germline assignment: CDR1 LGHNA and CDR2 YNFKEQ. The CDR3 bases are TGTGCCAGCAGCCAACAACTAGCGGACACCGGGGAGCTGTTTTTT. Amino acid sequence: CASSQQLADTGELFF.